This TCR beta chain was identified during a study of T cell repertoires in cytomegalovirus infection. Across the study: Both a matching HLA type and CMV infection were indicated by public TCR beta signatures. Study outcomes and limitations: The ex vivo response was dominated by HLA-C-restricted CMV-specific TCR beta clonotypes.

TCRdb re-derived calls from the reads in MiXCR, one entry per CDR3 protein. This table has about 490,000 distinct CDR3 sequences, 16% appearing once. This clonotype was picked up many times. Its antigen is as yet unknown. Trimming removed 4 bases at V and 5 bases at J, with 15 bases between. Germline V CDR1 and CDR2: SGHAT, FQNNGV. The CDR3 runs 16 residues. This sequence was found in a human donor in good health (CMV status not recorded). Some clones in this sample may be carry-over from other donors' samples. V gene TRBV11-2 combines with J gene TRBJ2-6, with D possibly matching TRBD1 (5 bases). The sequencing input was CD8+ T cells from PBMCs. CDR3 loop: CASSSPDRDWANVLTF. The CDR3 DNA reads TGTGCCAGCAGCTCACCCGACAGAGACTGGGCCAACGTCCTGACTTTC.